The source of this T cell receptor beta chain is a study of shared clonotypes between healthy human individuals. On this clone: The target antigen is unknown.

Study conclusions and caveats: Apart from blood, nothing was sampled; tissue repertoires likely differ.

At the deep level, the assay was run. Each unsorted PBMC replicate got 300 ng genomic DNA, 25,000 to 30,000 genomes. Original analysis: ImmunoSEQ output lacked quality scores and full-length reads, limiting matched filtering. TCRdb keeps only in-frame clones here, not all; method: immunoSEQ multiplex PCR. V, J and clone size are taken as reported in that table, and D and trimming were inferred from the DNA itself. The sample gives about half a million clones, 70% to 80% of which show up once; about 13% is in the top ten. This receptor was taken from a woman in her thirties or forties in good health. Some clones in this sample may be carry-over from other donors' samples. Source material: PBMCs.

The CDR3 bases are TGTGCCAGCAGTAGCGAGGCAGGATGGACCCAGTACTTC. As protein: CASSSEAGWTQYF. The J gene is TRBJ2-5, the V gene TRBV25-1; unclear D gene. V was shortened by 5 bases and J by 7 bases, with 14 bases between the two germline ends. This CDR3 is built from 13 residues. From germline, CDR1 is MGHDK and CDR2 SYGVNS.